The clone carrying this T cell receptor (beta chain) was counted once. Its antigen is not known. Treatment indicated: oral pan-JAK inhibitor, 5-10 mg twice daily. After isolation, RNA underwent reverse transcription to generate cDNA as the sequencing template. Using immunoSEQ multiplex PCR, the repertoire was profiled, and TCRdb retains in-frame clones only, with some absent. The data contain nearly 110,000 clones, 84% of them seen just once; the ten biggest clones take up around a quarter. The sample belongs to a study of CD8+ T cells in alopecia areata. Whole-study context: Treated patients were given oral tofacitinib, which was dosed at 5 to 10 mg twice daily. Patients remained on tofacitinib for 6 to 18 months and then went 6 months without it.

Findings of the study overall: Compared with mice, patients displayed less clear TCR sharing, possibly for HLA-related reasons. Researchers report lesional scalp, most notably alopecia totalis/universalis, outstripped normal scalp in clonality.

Between the trimmed V and J ends, which lost 3 bases and 5 bases, there was a span of 13 bases. The CDR3 spans 14 residues. Germline assignment: CDR1 SQVTM and CDR2 ANQGSEA. This sequence was found in a human donor with alopecia areata. Sequences were derived from CD8+ T cells sorted from blood, sampled at week 24, from a patient treated with tofacitinib. The chain carries TRBV29-1 and TRBJ2-2; D is uncertain. CDR3 sequence reads: CSVDRREETGELFF. The DNA for the CDR3 is TGCAGCGTTGATAGGCGAGAGGAGACCGGGGAGCTGTTTTTT.